The present TCR beta chain was sequenced within a study of Graves' ophthalmopathy and Graves' hyperthyroidism. Using RNA transcripts, the TCR beta CDR3 regions were amplified. HTBI-primed RT-PCR formed the first round, and a multiplex PCR formed the second. In TCRdb, the multiplex PCR reads were re-called with MiXCR into one record per CDR3 protein. The sample yields around 400,000 distinct CDR3 sequences, approximately 21% seen once. General study points: Ophthalmopathy progression prediction by the model yielded a sensitivity of approximately 70% and a specificity of around 72%. Among thyroid clonotypes expanded above 0.001 frequency, most also appeared in blood.

Comment on this clonotype: Its antigen is currently unknown.

Exclusion applied to patients with other autoimmune diseases, uncontrolled infections, pregnancy or lactation. The CDR3 has 17 residues. J was trimmed by 2 bases and V by 2 bases; bases with no gene match: 12. This receptor was taken from a woman between 18 and 29 years old with stable Graves' hyperthyroidism. The sequencing input was peripheral blood. V gene TRBV12-3 or TRBV12-4 combines with J gene TRBJ2-7; the match to TRBD2 covers 7 bases. The CDR3, as DNA: TGTGCCAGCAGTTTATCCCCAGCGGCTAGCGGAACCTACGAGCAGTACTTC. It is translated as CASSLSPAASGTYEQYF.